The next 6 T cell receptor beta chains were all read from a single sample in a study of cytomegalovirus exposure and HLA in healthy donors (dated 2017 in TCRdb). The library came from the immunoSEQ multiplex PCR assay. A mixture of 60 forward primers for TCR Vbeta segments and 13 reverse primers for TCR Jbeta segments was used in the multiplex PCR. TCRdb took over this immuneACCESS table, retaining in-frame rearrangements with V and J assigned. Such tables are incomplete; in checked studies, under half of the missing clones stem from an unresolved V gene, and the remainder is unexplained. The sample data list tens of thousands of clones, and approximately 70% of these were observed just once. The ten largest make up 2.5% to 3% of the sample. The sequencing input was PBMCs. All receptors come from a man in his forties or fifties in good health and CMV-seronegative.

The chain links TRBV18 to TRBJ2-5, with TRBD1 matching 10 bases. This CDR3 region has 15 residues. V lost 5 bases, J lost 0 bases, and 3 bases stayed unmatched. The germline V gene encodes CDR1 KGHSH and CDR2 LQKENI. CDR3 DNA: TGTGCCAGCTCAAAAGGACAGGGGGACCAAGAGACCCAGTACTTC. Amino acids: CASSKGQGDQETQYF.

The chain is built from TRBV19 and TRBJ1-4; TRBD1 might be the D (5 bases). The V gene lost 6 bases and the J gene lost 6 bases, with 11 bases spanning the gap. Germline lookup yields CDR1 LNHDA and CDR2 SQIVND (reference sequence). The CDR3 extends over 13 amino acids. CDR3 in amino acids: CASRGGRDEKLFF. CDR3 in DNA: TGTGCCAGTAGGGGGGGGAGGGATGAAAAACTGTTTTTT. Full variable domain (rest looked up from reference TRBV19 and TRBJ1-4): DGGITQSPKYLFRKEGQNVTLSCEQNLNHDAMYWYRQDPGQGLRLIYYSQIVNDFQKGDIAEGYSVSREKKESFPLTVTSAQKNPTAFYLCASRGGRDEKLFFGSGTQLSVL.

The chain couples TRBV11-2 to TRBJ2-7; tentatively, D is TRBD1 (5 bases). CDR3 length: 15 amino acids. Germline values: CDR1 SGHAT, CDR2 FQNNGV. Trimming removed 2 bases from V and 1 base from J, with 12 bases in between. The CDR3 protein is CASSLKRQGSYEQYF. In nucleotides, the CDR3 is TGTGCCAGCAGCTTAAAACGGCAGGGATCCTACGAGCAGTACTTC.

The rearrangement uses TRBV19 and TRBJ2-7; D is unclear. The CDR3 extends over 15 amino acids. The V end lost 6 bases, the J end lost 5 bases, and 20 bases lay between the germline ends. CDR1 is LNHDA and CDR2 is SQIVND in the germline V gene (reference sequence). In DNA, the CDR3 is TGTGCCAGTAGGAGTATATCAACCTCGTTGGACGAGCAGTACTTC. Encoded protein: CASRSISTSLDEQYF.

V usage is TRBV11-3 and J usage is TRBJ2-1, with a possible D match to TRBD1 (5 bases). The germline V gene has CDR1 SGHNT and CDR2 YENEEA. The CDR3 runs to 14 residues. V was trimmed by 5 bases and J by 0 bases, leaving 8 bases between them. Written as DNA, the CDR3 is TGTGCCAGCAGCGCTAGGGGCTCCTACAATGAGCAGTTCTTC. Encoded protein: CASSARGSYNEQFF.

The chain recombines TRBV12-5 with TRBJ2-5; weak D call: TRBD1 (6 bases). Germline V gives CDR1 LGHNT, CDR2 FRNRAP. The CDR3 runs 14 residues. With 6 bases removed from V and 2 bases from J, the gap between germline ends came to 13 bases. CDR3 nucleotide sequence: TGTGCTAGTGGGTACGGACAGCCACAAGAGACCCAGTACTTC. It specifies CASGYGQPQETQYF.